This T cell receptor beta chain was profiled in a study of cytomegalovirus exposure and HLA in healthy donors. Notes on the study in general: Later work found most CMV-associated TCR beta chains apparently HLA-restricted. TCR beta V- and J-gene trimming, according to a later analysis, was linked to a missense DCLRE1C variant.

The PCR contained 60 Vbeta and 13 Jbeta primers. TCRdb's table, derived via immunoSEQ multiplex PCR, lists solely in-frame clones and lacks some. The profile shows around 150,000 clones, roughly three quarters of them singletons. Of note for this clone: Antigen unknown.

Trimming took 0 bases from V and 9 from J, leaving 18 bases between them. The CDR3 is 16 residues long. The germline CDR1 and CDR2 sequences are WNHNN and SYGVQD (reference sequence). The sequenced sample was PBMCs. The V call is TRBV10-1, the J call TRBJ2-1, with D possibly matching TRBD1 (5 bases). The TCR comes from a woman aged 45-65 years in good health and CMV-seronegative. The CDR3 protein is CASSESWGARKGEQFF. The CDR3 DNA sequence: TGCGCCAGCAGTGAGTCCTGGGGCGCGAGGAAGGGTGAGCAGTTCTTC.